Included here is one TCR beta chain sequence, with context. The germline CDR1 and CDR2 sequences are SGHDN and FVKESK. Deletions cut 4 bases from V and 0 bases from J, with 9 bases between. This CDR3 has 15 amino acids. As handled by the study authors: Nucleated cell counts were estimated from reference gene primer amplification. Some clones are missing from TCRdb's copy, which holds only in-frame ones; the method was immunoSEQ multiplex PCR. V and J calls and clone size follow that table, whereas D and trimming were derived from the DNA. This sample has 150,000 to 200,000 clones, with around four fifths found just once. This entry belongs to a study of blood T cell repertoires in COVID-19. As for the study in general: The United States, Italy and Spain provided the acute and convalescent COVID-19 samples. T cells, B-cell-depleted T cells, or PBMCs supplied cDNA or gDNA.

Patients from Seattle were sampled longitudinally, starting during active infection. The sequencing input was peripheral blood. The rearrangement uses TRBV14 and TRBJ2-2; D unresolved. This TCR derives from a woman in her 70s with COVID-19, enrolled during active disease. The CDR3 DNA sequence: TGTGCCAGCAGCCCCGAGATTGCGAACACCGGGGAGCTGTTTTTT. It is translated as CASSPEIANTGELFF. Drawing the rest from reference TRBV14 and TRBJ2-2, the complete variable domain is EAGVTQFPSHSVIEKGQTVTLRCDPISGHDNLYWYRRVMGKEIKFLLHFVKESKQDESGMPNNRFLAERTGGTYSTLKVQPAELEDSGVYFCASSPEIANTGELFFGEGSRLTVL.